The source of this TCR beta chain is a study of monozygotic twins with inflammatory bowel disease. TCRdb re-called the 5' RACE reads and shows each CDR3 protein once, DNA omitted. The table lists about 380,000 distinct CDR3 sequences. Sequences were obtained from blood. The clonotype was recovered from a human donor with ulcerative colitis or Crohn's disease, or a healthy co-twin of an affected twin (not recorded which).

CDR3 residues: CASSTDLTGGSRDTQYF. This rearrangement joins TRBV11-1 to TRBJ2-3; no DNA is available, so the TRBD2 call from TCRdb remains unchecked. Germline loops: CDR1 SGHAT, CDR2 FQDESV (reference sequence). The CDR3 consists of 17 residues. The variable domain in full, with the rest retrieved from reference TRBV11-1 and TRBJ2-3, is EAEVAQSPRYKITEKSQAVAFWCDPISGHATLYWYRQILGQGPELLVQFQDESVVDDSQLPKDRFSAERLKGVDSTLKIQPAELGDSAMYLCASSTDLTGGSRDTQYFGPGTRLTVL.